The 16 T cell receptor beta chains given below trace back to one sample, sequenced in a study of blood T cell repertoires in COVID-19. Only in-frame clones appear in the TCRdb table, and some are missing; sequencing was by immunoSEQ multiplex PCR. The table shows about 300,000 clones, with about four fifths occurring only once. Sequenced sample: peripheral blood. The receptors here all came from a woman aged 45-65 years who had recovered from COVID-19.

The chain is built from TRBV28 and TRBJ2-1; TRBD2 aligns across 8 bases. Per germline, CDR1 MDHEN and CDR2 SYDVKM. CDR3 length: 15 residues. V gave up 6 bases and J gave up 7 bases; unmatched junction bases: 11. DNA of the CDR3: TGTGCCAGCAGGTCTGGAGCAGCGGGAGCAAATGAGCAGTTCTTC. Translated: CASRSGAAGANEQFF. The variable domain in full, with the rest retrieved from reference TRBV28 and TRBJ2-1, is DVKVTQSSRYLVKRTGEKVFLECVQDMDHENMFWYRQDPGLGLRLIYFSYDVKMKEKGDIPEGYSVSREKKERFSLILESASTNQTSMYLCASRSGAAGANEQFFGPGTRLTVL.

V gene TRBV5-8 combines with J gene TRBJ1-5; tentative D call: TRBD1 (5 bases). Germline assignment: CDR1 SGHTS and CDR2 YDEGEE. The CDR3 runs 15 residues. V was pared by 0 bases and J by 5 bases, with 12 bases between. CDR3 loop: CASSLEGYEDQPQHF. The CDR3, as DNA: TGTGCCAGCAGCTTGGAGGGGTATGAGGATCAGCCCCAGCATTTT.

The chain couples TRBV7-2 to TRBJ2-5, with 9 bases that match TRBD1. Germline assignment: CDR1 SGHTA and CDR2 FQGNSA. After removal of 6 bases from V and 2 bases from J, the junction contained 7 bases not matched to a gene. The CDR3 runs 15 residues. The CDR3 nucleotides are TGTGCCAGCAGACTCACCGGGACAGGGCAAGAGACCCAGTACTTC. Translated, it gives CASRLTGTGQETQYF.

The chain combines TRBV7-9 with TRBJ2-2; 9 bases line up with TRBD2. The CDR3 covers 16 residues. The germline gives CDR1 SEHNR, CDR2 FQNEAQ (reference sequence). J lost 3 bases, V lost 5 bases, and 7 bases had no gene match. In DNA form, the CDR3 reads TGTGCCAGCAGCCCTATAGCGGGAGCGTACACCGGGGAGCTGTTTTTT. Translating it yields CASSPIAGAYTGELFF.

This clone appeared a few times. The chain joins TRBV6-5 to TRBJ2-1; D may be TRBD2 (6 bases). V lost 4 bases and J lost 0, with 10 bases in between. Germline V gene sequence: CDR1 MNHEY, CDR2 SVGAGI. This CDR3 is 15 amino acids long. Written as DNA, the CDR3 is TGTGCCAGCAGTTTAGCGGCGAGCTCCTACAATGAGCAGTTCTTC. Amino acid sequence: CASSLAASSYNEQFF.

This clone has more than one count but fewer than ten. The V gene is TRBV3-1 (or the pseudogene TRBV3-2), the J gene TRBJ1-1; D ambiguous. The CDR3 length is 11 residues. CDR1 is LGHDT, CDR2 YNNKEL, per germline (reference sequence). Trimming took 3 bases from V and 8 from J, leaving 7 bases between them. CDR3 DNA: TGTGCCAGCAGCCACGCACAAGAAGCTTTCTTT. It encodes CASSHAQEAFF.

J is TRBJ1-5 and V is TRBV5-5; D is unresolved. Trimming stripped 4 bases from V and 5 bases from J, with 13 bases between. The CDR3 totals 14 residues. In germline, CDR1 is SGHKS, CDR2 YYEKEE (reference sequence). The CDR3 DNA follows: TGTGCCAGCAGCCTGCTTGGTCGGGATCAGCCCCAGCATTTT. The encoded protein is CASSLLGRDQPQHF.

This rearrangement joins TRBV6-2 or TRBV6-3 to TRBJ2-7; TRBD1 matches at 9 bases. Per the germline V gene, CDR1 is MNHEY and CDR2 is SVGEGT. The ends lost 6 bases at V and 3 bases at J; junction bases unmatched: 6. CDR3 length equals 14 residues. CDR3 residues: CASSSGQGVYEQYF. The DNA of the CDR3 is TGTGCCAGCAGCTCGGGACAGGGAGTCTACGAGCAGTACTTC.

This clone was recorded a few times. This sequence joins TRBV16 and TRBJ2-1, with D perhaps TRBD2 (6 bases). V was clipped by 0 bases and J by 6 bases, with 9 bases between them. Germline V gives CDR1 KGHSY, CDR2 FQNENV. The CDR3 runs 14 residues. The CDR3 sequence is CASSQSLASNEQFF. The CDR3, as DNA: TGTGCCAGCAGCCAATCGCTAGCGAGCAATGAGCAGTTCTTC.

This chain joins TRBV19 and TRBJ2-1; TRBD1 agrees at 10 bases. This CDR3 is built from 15 residues. From germline, CDR1 is LNHDA and CDR2 SQIVND (reference sequence). V lost 6 bases to trimming and J lost 9 bases; unmatched junction nucleotides: 11. Here the CDR3 DNA reads TGTGCCAGTAGGTCCCCCCGGGACAGGGGCGGTGAGCAGTTCTTC. Residues: CASRSPRDRGGEQFF. The variable domain in full, with the rest retrieved from reference TRBV19 and TRBJ2-1, is DGGITQSPKYLFRKEGQNVTLSCEQNLNHDAMYWYRQDPGQGLRLIYYSQIVNDFQKGDIAEGYSVSREKKESFPLTVTSAQKNPTAFYLCASRSPRDRGGEQFFGPGTRLTVL.

J is TRBJ2-3 and V is TRBV28, with 9 bases identical to TRBD2. CDR3 length equals 15 residues. Trimming at V came to 3 bases and at J to 2 bases, leaving 3 bases not matched to a gene. CDR1 and CDR2 from the germline V gene are MDHEN and SYDVKM. The CDR3 DNA follows: TGTGCCAGCAGTTTGATAGCGGGGGACACAGATACGCAGTATTTT. This sequence encodes CASSLIAGDTDTQYF.

In DNA form, the CDR3 reads TGCGCCAGCAGCCAACCAACAGGGGCCGCGAGCTCTGGAAACACCATATATTTT. Residues: CASSQPTGAASSGNTIYF. The chain combines TRBV4-1 with TRBJ1-3, with 7 bases fitting TRBD1. Trimming took 2 bases from V and 0 from J; bases not matched to a gene: 10. Germline-derived CDR1 and CDR2 are MGHRA and YSYEKL. The CDR3 is 18 amino acids.

The chain recombines TRBV12-3 or TRBV12-4 with TRBJ1-2; the D gene is possibly TRBD1 (5 bases). With 5 bases removed from V and 7 bases from J, the gap between germline ends came to 5 bases. The CDR3 spans 10 residues. In nucleotides, the CDR3 is TGTGCCAGCAGTAGGGGTGGCTACACCTTC. Amino acid sequence: CASSRGGYTF.

V usage is TRBV6-5 and J usage is TRBJ2-7, with unresolved D. V dropped 7 bases and J dropped 5 bases, with 18 bases sitting between them. The CDR3 totals 14 residues. The germline V gene encodes CDR1 MNHEY and CDR2 SVGAGI. In DNA form, the CDR3 reads TGTGCCAGCATGTCAGGCAGCCATTTCAACGAGCAGTACTTC. It translates to CASMSGSHFNEQYF.

The chain joins TRBV12-3 or TRBV12-4 to TRBJ1-1; 7 positions agree with TRBD1. V was pared by 6 bases and J by 10 bases, with 8 bases of the junction left unmatched. This CDR3 is built from 12 residues. The DNA of the CDR3 is TGTGCCAGCAGCCCTCAGGGGGAAGGAGCTTTCTTT. Amino acids: CASSPQGEGAFF.

The DNA of the CDR3 is TGTGCCACCAGTGATTTGGGTCAACCGGGACAGCGTAACTATGGCTACACCTTC. Translated: CATSDLGQPGQRNYGYTF. The chain links TRBV24-1 to TRBJ1-2; 7 nucleotides align to TRBD1. This CDR3 region has 18 residues. Trimming cost V 0 bases and J 1 base; bases outside gene matches: 10. In germline, CDR1 is KGHDR, CDR2 SFDVKD.